A single sample gave rise to the 17 T cell receptor beta chains below, sequenced in a study of monozygotic twins with inflammatory bowel disease. From its re-call of the 5' RACE reads, TCRdb lists each CDR3 protein once, without DNA. Its listing shows some 150,000 distinct CDR3 sequences. Sequenced: blood. The receptors were gathered from a human donor with ulcerative colitis or Crohn's disease, or a healthy co-twin of an affected twin (not recorded which).

The rearrangement joins TRBV5-4 to TRBJ2-3; the D call from TCRdb, TRBD1, cannot be confirmed without DNA. The CDR3 extends over 14 amino acids. Germline loops: CDR1 SGHNT, CDR2 YYREEE (reference sequence). CDR3: CASSPGAGTDTQYF.

This chain connects TRBV6-5 to TRBJ1-5; TCRdb selects TRBD1, and the lack of DNA leaves this call unchecked. Germline CDR1 MNHEY, CDR2 SVGAGI. The CDR3 contains 13 residues. The CDR3 sequence is CATQGGLFQPQHF.

The V and J genes are TRBV12-3 or TRBV12-4 and TRBJ1-5; the D gene TCRdb calls, TRBD1, cannot be checked with no DNA. This CDR3 has 14 amino acids. CDR3 protein: CATSQGSINQPQHF.

V is TRBV20-1 and J is TRBJ1-6. Germline V lookup: CDR1 DFQATT, CDR2 SNEGSKA (reference sequence). The CDR3 has 13 amino acids. The CDR3: CSTEGSGDSPLHF.

J is TRBJ2-7 and V is TRBV29-1; TCRdb's D call of TRBD1 is untestable without DNA. This CDR3 is 13 amino acids long. The germline V gene has CDR1 SQVTM and CDR2 ANQGSEA. The CDR3 loop is CSVTQGGDREQYF.

This chain links TRBV20-1 with TRBJ2-2; TCRdb's assignment of TRBD2 cannot be checked, as there is no DNA. The germline V gene has CDR1 DFQATT and CDR2 SNEGSKA (reference sequence). The CDR3 has 15 residues. The CDR3: CSARGAGVLTGELFF.

The J gene is TRBJ2-7, the V gene TRBV20-1; the TRBD1 assignment by TCRdb is unverifiable without DNA. The CDR3 consists of 14 residues. Germline V gene data show CDR1 as DFQATT and CDR2 as SNEGSKA (reference sequence). The CDR3 spells CSSNGRGGAYEQYF.

V is TRBV11-1 and J is TRBJ2-1; lacking DNA, the TRBD2 call made by TCRdb goes unchecked. CDR1 is SGHAT, CDR2 FQDESV, per germline (reference sequence). The CDR3 consists of 18 residues. The CDR3 sequence: CASSPTHLTSGNGNEQFF. The variable domain in full, completed from reference TRBV11-1 and TRBJ2-1, reads EAEVAQSPRYKITEKSQAVAFWCDPISGHATLYWYRQILGQGPELLVQFQDESVVDDSQLPKDRFSAERLKGVDSTLKIQPAELGDSAMYLCASSPTHLTSGNGNEQFFGPGTRLTVL.

J is TRBJ2-3 and V is TRBV14; with no DNA, the TCRdb D assignment of TRBD1 cannot be verified. CDR1 and CDR2 (germline): SGHDN, FVKESK. The CDR3 sequence is 13 residues long. CDR3 region: CASSSTRGATQYF.

The chain uses TRBV20-1 and TRBJ2-6; TCRdb picks TRBD1, but there is no DNA to check that call. The CDR3 sequence is 15 residues long. Germline CDR1 DFQATT, CDR2 SNEGSKA (reference sequence). The CDR3 region is CSASGTLSGANVLTF.

CDR3: CASSVQGPGNTIYF. V usage is TRBV9 and J usage is TRBJ1-3; TCRdb outputs TRBD1, but without DNA this stays unchecked. The CDR3 is made up of 14 amino acids. The germline V gene encodes CDR1 SGDLS and CDR2 YYNGEE.

The V gene is TRBV6-2 or TRBV6-3, the J gene TRBJ2-7; TCRdb's D call of TRBD1 is untestable without DNA. Germline CDR1 and CDR2: MNHEY and SVGEGT. This CDR3 spans 21 amino acids. CDR3 in amino acids: CASSYKVRDGDRGPGIYEQYF.

V usage is TRBV24-1 and J usage is TRBJ2-2; there is no DNA to check the TCRdb D call of TRBD1. The CDR3 covers 15 residues. Germline CDR1 and CDR2: KGHDR and SFDVKD. CDR3 sequence: CATSEPRQGAGELFF.

The chain joins TRBV20-1 to TRBJ2-7; the TCRdb D gene call, TRBD1, has no DNA to confirm it. The CDR3 consists of 18 residues. CDR1 and CDR2 (germline): DFQATT, SNEGSKA (reference sequence). The CDR3 sequence: CSARDLFPQGRKIYEQYF.

This chain uses TRBV7-9 with TRBJ1-3; TCRdb's D gene call, TRBD1, goes unchecked for lack of DNA. CDR1 and CDR2 from the germline V gene are SEHNR and FQNEAQ (reference sequence). This CDR3 has 16 amino acids. The CDR3 here is CASSPRTVSSGNTIYF.

The V call is TRBV19, the J call TRBJ2-3; the TRBD2 assignment by TCRdb is unverifiable without DNA. This CDR3 has 16 amino acids. Germline CDR1 LNHDA, CDR2 SQIVND (reference sequence). CDR3 sequence reads: CASKKTSGTQVYTQYF.

The chain couples TRBV20-1 to TRBJ2-1. CDR3 length: 13 amino acids. Per the germline V gene, CDR1 is DFQATT and CDR2 is SNEGSKA (reference sequence). This chain's CDR3 is CSARQGSYNEQFF.